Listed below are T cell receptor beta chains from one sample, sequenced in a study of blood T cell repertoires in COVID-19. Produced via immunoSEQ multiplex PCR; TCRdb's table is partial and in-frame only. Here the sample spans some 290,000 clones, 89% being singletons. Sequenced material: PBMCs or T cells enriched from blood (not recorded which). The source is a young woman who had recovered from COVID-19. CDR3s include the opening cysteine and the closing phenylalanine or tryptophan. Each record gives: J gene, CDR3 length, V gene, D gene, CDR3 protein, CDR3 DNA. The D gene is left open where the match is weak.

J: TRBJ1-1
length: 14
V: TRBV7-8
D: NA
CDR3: CASSLDGGDTEAFF
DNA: TGTGCCAGCAGCTTAGATGGAGGGGACACTGAAGCTTTCTTT

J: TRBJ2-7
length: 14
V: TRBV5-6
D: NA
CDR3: CASSFGEGSYEQYF
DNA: TGTGCCAGCAGCTTCGGCGAGGGATCCTACGAGCAGTACTTC

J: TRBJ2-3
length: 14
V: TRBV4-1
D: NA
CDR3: CASSQVGSTDTQYF
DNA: TGCGCCAGCAGCCAGGTCGGTAGCACAGATACGCAGTATTTT

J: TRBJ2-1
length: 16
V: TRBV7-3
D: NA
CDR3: CASSSHAHTRGGEQFF
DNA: TGTGCCAGCAGCTCCCACGCCCACACTAGGGGGGGTGAGCAGTTCTTC

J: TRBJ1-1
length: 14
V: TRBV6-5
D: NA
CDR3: CASSYREGFTEAFF
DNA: TGTGCCAGCAGTTATAGAGAGGGTTTCACTGAAGCTTTCTTT

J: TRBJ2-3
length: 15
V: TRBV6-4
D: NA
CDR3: CASSLYGGGTDTQYF
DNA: TGTGCCAGCAGTTTATACGGGGGAGGCACAGATACGCAGTATTTT

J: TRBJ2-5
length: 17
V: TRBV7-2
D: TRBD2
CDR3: CASSPGTSGINQETQYF
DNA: TGTGCCAGCAGCCCCGGGACTAGCGGGATTAATCAAGAGACCCAGTACTTC

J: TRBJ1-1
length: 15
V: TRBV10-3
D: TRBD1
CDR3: CAISEGQGVNTEAFF
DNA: TGTGCCATCAGTGAGGGACAGGGTGTGAACACTGAAGCTTTCTTT

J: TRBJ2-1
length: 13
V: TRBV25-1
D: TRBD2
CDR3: CASSPGRGGEQFF
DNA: TGTGCCAGCAGCCCCGGGAGGGGTGGGGAGCAGTTCTTC

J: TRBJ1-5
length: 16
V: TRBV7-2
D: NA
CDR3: CASSLDSSGSNQPQHF
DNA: TGTGCCAGCAGCTTAGATTCGTCGGGTTCCAATCAGCCCCAGCATTTT

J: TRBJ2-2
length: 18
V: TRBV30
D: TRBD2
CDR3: CACEGGLAGGLFTGELFF
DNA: TGTGCCTGTGAGGGGGGACTAGCGGGAGGGCTCTTCACCGGGGAGCTGTTTTTT